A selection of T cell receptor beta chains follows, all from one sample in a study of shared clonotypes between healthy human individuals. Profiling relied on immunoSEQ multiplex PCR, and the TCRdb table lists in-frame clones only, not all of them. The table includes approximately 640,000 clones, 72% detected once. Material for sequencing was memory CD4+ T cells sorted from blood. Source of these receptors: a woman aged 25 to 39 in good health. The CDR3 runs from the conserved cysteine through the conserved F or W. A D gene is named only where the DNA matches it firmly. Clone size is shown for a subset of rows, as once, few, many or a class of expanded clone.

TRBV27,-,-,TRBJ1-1,TGTGCCAGCAGTTCTAGCCAGTCCATGAACACTGAAGCTTTCTTT,CASSSSQSMNTEAFF
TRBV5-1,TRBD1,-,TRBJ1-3,TGCGCCAGCAGCGTAGGACAGGGGGGAAACACCATATATTTT,CASSVGQGGNTIYF
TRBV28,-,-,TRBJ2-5,TGTGCCAGCAGACAGGGTTTCCAAGAGACCCAGTACTTC,CASRQGFQETQYF
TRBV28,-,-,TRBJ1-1,TGTGCCAGCAGTTTACAGGGGCCGAACACTGAAGCTTTCTTT,CASSLQGPNTEAFF
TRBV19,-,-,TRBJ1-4,TGTGCCAGTAGTAACAGGGTTGAAAAACTGTTTTTT,CASSNRVEKLFF
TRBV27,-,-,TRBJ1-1,TGTGCCAGCAGTGAGGAGAGGGGCACTGAAGCTTTCTTT,CASSEERGTEAFF
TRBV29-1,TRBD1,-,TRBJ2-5,TGCAGCGTTCGAACAGGGGGCTCGCAGTACTTC,CSVRTGGSQYF
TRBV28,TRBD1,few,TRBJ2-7,TGTGCCAGCAGTCTTACCGGGACAGGCGGATACGAGCAGTACTTC,CASSLTGTGGYEQYF
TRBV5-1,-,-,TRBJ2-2,TGCGCCAGCAGCTTGGTTACTACGAACACCGGGGAGCTGTTTTTT,CASSLVTTNTGELFF
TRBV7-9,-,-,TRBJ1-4,TGTGCCAGCAGCTTAAGTGCAACTAATGAAAAACTGTTTTTT,CASSLSATNEKLFF